Presented here are 10 T cell receptor beta chains from one specimen sequenced in a study of T cell responses to AZD1222 COVID-19 vaccine. Sequenced by immunoSEQ multiplex PCR; TCRdb stores in-frame clones only, minus some. The sample shows 150,000 to 200,000 clones, around 90% of them seen only once. Source: peripheral blood, taken on day 0 of AZD1222 vaccination. Receptor source: an adult in good health.

This clone is a singleton in its sample. The gene calls are TRBV29-1 and TRBJ2-1; the D is unclear. The CDR3 has 14 residues. In germline, CDR1 is SQVTM, CDR2 ANQGSEA. V dropped 1 base and J dropped 6 bases, with 13 bases sitting between them. This CDR3 is CSVEGDRNFNEQFF. The CDR3 bases are TGCAGCGTTGAAGGAGATCGGAATTTCAATGAGCAGTTCTTC.

This clone was counted a single time. V is TRBV6-2 or TRBV6-3 and J is TRBJ2-7, with unresolved D. Trimming left V 2 bases short and J 3 bases short, with 8 bases between. This CDR3 is 13 amino acids long. From germline, CDR1 is MNHEY and CDR2 SVGEGT. DNA for the CDR3: TGTGCCAGCAGTTACATAGGCTACTACGAGCAGTACTTC. Amino acids: CASSYIGYYEQYF.

This chain uses TRBV9 with TRBJ2-4; 13 nucleotides agree with TRBD2. This CDR3 region has 18 residues. Germline-derived CDR1 and CDR2 are SGDLS and YYNGEE. V lost 4 bases to trimming and J lost 0 bases; unmatched junction nucleotides: 7. The CDR3: CASSPSGLAGVAKNIQYF. In DNA form, the CDR3 reads TGTGCCAGCAGCCCCAGCGGACTAGCGGGAGTAGCCAAAAACATTCAGTACTTC.

This clone was seen only once. The sample contains more than one DNA sequence encoding this CDR3. The genes are TRBV6-2 or TRBV6-3 and TRBJ1-5, with D unresolved. V gave up 0 bases and J gave up 1 base, with 4 bases separating them. Germline loops: CDR1 MNHEY, CDR2 SVGEGT. The CDR3 contains 14 residues. The CDR3, as DNA: TGTGCCAGCAGTTACTCGCGGAGCAATCAGCCCCAGCATTTT. Its protein is CASSYSRSNQPQHF.

The genes are TRBV21-1 and TRBJ2-5; the table assigns TRBD1, which was not confirmed against the DNA. TRBV21-1 is a pseudogene. This CDR3 is 14 amino acids long. As DNA, the CDR3 is TGTGCCAGCAGCAAAGGCGACAGCCAAGAGACCCAGTACTTC. Its translation is CASSKGDSQETQYF.

The chain couples TRBV4-2 to TRBJ2-7; 10 bases are a match to TRBD1. The V segment lost 2 bases and the J segment 4 bases; nucleotides outside the gene matches: 8. The CDR3 covers 16 residues. Germline V CDR1 and CDR2: LGHNA, YNFKEQ. The DNA of the CDR3 is TGTGCCAGCAGCCAATATGGACAGGGGGAAGATTACGAGCAGTACTTC. Translated, it gives CASSQYGQGEDYEQYF.

This clone has only one observation. The V gene is TRBV7-9, the J gene TRBJ2-7; tentatively, D is TRBD1 (5 bases). Germline CDR1 reads SEHNR; CDR2 reads FQNEAQ (reference sequence). The V end was cut by 3 bases, the J end by 3 bases, with 21 bases between. The CDR3 is 17 amino acids. CDR3 sequence (DNA): TGTGCCAGCAGCTTTATGGTTGACAGCCGGTATGACTACGAGCAGTACTTC. Its protein product is CASSFMVDSRYDYEQYF.

The chain carries TRBV6-5 and TRBJ2-1; TRBD1 matches 11 bases. V lost 5 bases to trimming and J lost 8 bases; unmatched junction nucleotides: 8. The CDR3 loop spans 15 amino acids. CDR1 MNHEY and CDR2 SVGAGI come from the germline V gene. In DNA, the CDR3 is TGTGCCAGCAGTCGAGGACAGGGGGCGCGGTATGAGCAGTTCTTC. Protein sequence: CASSRGQGARYEQFF.

The rearrangement uses TRBV6-5 and TRBJ2-1, with 9 bases matching TRBD1. Germline V gene data show CDR1 as MNHEY and CDR2 as SVGAGI. V shed 6 bases, J shed 3 bases, and the junction held 6 bases outside the gene matches. The CDR3 covers 15 residues. The CDR3 loop is CASSGTGPLYNEQFF. The CDR3 bases are TGTGCCAGCAGCGGGACAGGGCCCCTCTACAATGAGCAGTTCTTC.

The chain has TRBV12-3 or TRBV12-4 and TRBJ1-5; D is unresolved. The length of the CDR3 is 13 residues. The V end lost 1 base, the J end lost 7 bases, and 8 bases lay between the germline ends. The CDR3 spells CASSLGRTQPQHF. The DNA for the CDR3 is TGTGCCAGCAGTTTAGGCCGGACCCAGCCCCAGCATTTT.